The present TCR beta chain was sequenced within a study of tumor-infiltrating lymphocytes in primary liver carcinoma. About the study: By surgical resection, the patients were treated for their primary liver carcinoma. About 3.5 to 8 million productive TCRbeta reads were obtained from the samples, with similar numbers across tissue types. Lesions, classed as T1-T3 N0M0, spanned roughly 4.2 to 10 cm across.

A few counts support this clonotype. They got blood RNA out of unsorted whole blood and also pulled out germline DNA. Surgery was preceded by the collection of roughly 4 milliliters of peripheral blood. From 400 to 500 ng total RNA, TCR beta cDNA was generated with a primer in the constant region. Libraries of TCR beta came from three nested multiplex PCR rounds with slightly modified ARM-PCR. Investigators reported that the first two PCR rounds, at about 11 cycles each, used TRBV1-TRBV30 forward primers with a C-beta reverse primer. TCRdb reprocessed the multiplex PCR reads via MiXCR and lists one record per CDR3 protein. The sample consists of approximately 330,000 distinct CDR3 sequences, around 60% of them appearing once. The J segment lost 10 bases and the V segment lost 1 base, leaving 7 bases of the junction unmatched. The germline V gene has CDR1 GTSNPN and CDR2 SVGIG (reference sequence). The length of the CDR3 is 13 residues.

The sequencing input was peripheral blood. This TCR derives from a man aged 35-49 years with primary liver carcinoma and hepatitis B virus infection. The chain uses TRBV30 and TRBJ1-5; TRBD1 aligns across 7 bases. CDR3 sequence reads: CAWSADRTGPQHF. The CDR3 region has the DNA TGTGCCTGGAGTGCCGACCGGACAGGCCCCCAGCATTTT.